The rows below give T cell receptor beta chains drawn from one sample of a study of monozygotic twins with inflammatory bowel disease. Using the 5' RACE reads, TCRdb records one entry per CDR3 protein without DNA. The repertoire shows about 160,000 distinct CDR3 sequences; the top ten hold 2.4%. Material for sequencing was blood. The source is a human donor with ulcerative colitis or Crohn's disease, or a healthy co-twin of an affected twin (not recorded which). The CDR3 runs from the conserved cysteine through the conserved F or W.

TRBV7-2	TRBJ2-7	16	CASSLARGDGIYEQYF
TRBV15	TRBJ2-1	18	CATSRDSVERFSYNEQFF
TRBV4-2	TRBJ2-5	15	CASSQGTSAKETQYF
TRBV3-1	TRBJ1-6	15	CASSQHSKPNSPLHF
TRBV18	TRBJ2-5	15	CASSPPARTQETQYF
TRBV20-1	TRBJ2-3	14	CSARGRPSGDTQYF
TRBV27	TRBJ2-3	13	CASSLQVSDTQYF
TRBV7-2	TRBJ2-6	14	CASSRTSGANVLTF
TRBV7-2	TRBJ1-2	13	CASSSPQTYGYTF
TRBV28	TRBJ1-1	15	CASILPGTANTEAFF
TRBV5-1	TRBJ1-4	16	CASSFDPPVANEKLFF
TRBV27	TRBJ2-1	13	CASSRDSHNEQFF